Presented here are 19 T cell receptor beta chains from one specimen sequenced in a study of CD8 T cells in Susac syndrome. Reverse transcription used roughly 0.5 to 1 ug RNA and random hexamers. TCRdb re-analysed the immunoSEQ multiplex PCR reads in MiXCR, keeping a single row per CDR3 protein. The table lists about 210,000 distinct CDR3 sequences, around 96% of them singletons. Sequencing was carried out using CD4+ T cells from PBMCs. The receptor set was obtained from a human donor with multiple sclerosis.

The chain carries TRBV23-1 and TRBJ2-1, with 8 bases matching TRBD2. TRBV23-1 is classed as an ORF, of uncertain function. After removal of 0 bases from V and 5 bases from J, the junction contained 9 bases not matched to a gene. The CDR3 is 17 amino acids. Here the CDR3 DNA reads TGCGCCAGCAGTCAATCGTGTCTAGCGGGCTTCCACAATGAGCAGTTCTTC. Amino acids: CASSQSCLAGFHNEQFF.

This sequence joins TRBV3-1 and TRBJ1-6; a weak D match, TRBD1 (6 bases). Trimming shortened V by 4 bases and J by 9 bases, and 16 bases separated the two germline ends. CDR3 length equals 15 residues. The germline CDR1 and CDR2 sequences are LGHDT and YNNKEL (reference sequence). The CDR3 reads CASSRTVLRGSPLHF. The CDR3 DNA reads TGTGCCAGCAGCCGGACAGTTCTCCGGGGTTCACCCCTCCACTTT.

This chain links TRBV20-1 with TRBJ1-1; no firm D call. The CDR3 is 13 amino acids. Germline CDR1 and CDR2: DFQATT and SNEGSKA (reference sequence). Trimming pared 2 bases from V and 1 base from J, leaving 8 bases between. The CDR3 is CSARRQSNTEAFF. The CDR3 DNA sequence: TGCAGTGCTAGACGTCAGTCGAACACTGAAGCTTTCTTT.

The genes are TRBV9 and TRBJ2-3; D is perhaps TRBD1 (5 bases). The CDR3 covers 14 residues. Germline lookup yields CDR1 SGDLS and CDR2 YYNGEE. Between the trimmed V and J ends, which lost 4 bases and 4 bases, there was a span of 13 bases. CDR3 sequence (DNA): TGTGCCAGCAGCTCCTCGCCCAGGGCAGATACGCAGTATTTT. Its protein product is CASSSSPRADTQYF.

The gene calls are TRBV6-5 and TRBJ2-4; TRBD1 matches 7 bases. The CDR3 runs to 18 residues. Germline values: CDR1 MNHEY, CDR2 SVGAGI. V was pared by 2 bases and J by 0 bases, with 10 bases of the junction left unmatched. In DNA form, the CDR3 reads TGTGCCAGCAGTTACGAGTCAGGGGGTCATCTAGCCAAAAACATTCAGTACTTC. It is translated as CASSYESGGHLAKNIQYF.

V gene TRBV29-1 combines with J gene TRBJ1-1; D possibly corresponds to TRBD1 (6 bases). With 3 bases removed from V and 4 bases from J, the gap between germline ends came to 12 bases. Looked up from germline, CDR1 is SQVTM and CDR2 is ANQGSEA. This CDR3 has 13 amino acids. DNA of the CDR3: TGCAGCGTTGATGGGGGGCTCTTCACTGAAGCTTTCTTT. Amino acid sequence: CSVDGGLFTEAFF.

The chain recombines TRBV19 with TRBJ1-5, with D tentatively TRBD1 (6 bases). The CDR3 covers 13 residues. Per the germline V gene, CDR1 is LNHDA and CDR2 is SQIVND (reference sequence). Deletions cut 7 bases from V and 2 bases from J, with 9 bases between. The CDR3 region has the DNA TGTGCCAGTACCCGACAGGGCAATCAGCCCCAGCATTTT. Its protein product is CASTRQGNQPQHF.

The gene calls are TRBV20-1 and TRBJ2-3, with 9 bases lining up with TRBD1. The CDR3 has 15 amino acids. V lost 2 bases and J lost 4; bases outside the gene matches: 7. CDR1 DFQATT and CDR2 SNEGSKA come from the germline V gene (reference sequence). The CDR3 is CSARPGQGRADTQYF. DNA for the CDR3: TGCAGTGCTAGACCCGGACAGGGGAGGGCAGATACGCAGTATTTT.

The J gene is TRBJ2-7, the V gene TRBV5-4; weak D call: TRBD1 (6 bases). The germline V and J ends were trimmed by 0 bases and 5 bases, with 6 bases remaining between them. CDR1 SGHNT and CDR2 YYREEE come from the germline V gene (reference sequence). The CDR3 contains 12 residues. The CDR3 is CASSLDRDEQYF. CDR3 in DNA: TGTGCCAGCAGCTTGGACAGGGACGAGCAGTACTTC. The full variable domain, in which reference TRBV5-4 and TRBJ2-7 provide the parts outside the CDR3, is ETGVTQSPTHLIKTRGQQVTLRCSSQSGHNTVSWYQQALGQGPQFIFQYYREEENGRGNFPPRFSGLQFPNYSSELNVNALELDDSALYLCASSLDRDEQYFGPGTRLTVT.

V is TRBV7-2 and J is TRBJ2-1; possibly TRBD1 for D (5 bases). The germline V gene has CDR1 SGHTA and CDR2 FQGNSA. V was shortened by 7 bases and J by 4 bases, with 14 bases between the two germline ends. The CDR3 loop spans 14 amino acids. The DNA for the CDR3 is TGTGCCAGCACTCCGCAACAGGCTTACAATGAGCAGTTCTTC. It yields the protein CASTPQQAYNEQFF.

The V and J genes are TRBV3-1 and TRBJ2-7; D remains unclear. The CDR3 is made up of 13 amino acids. In germline, CDR1 is LGHDT, CDR2 YNNKEL (reference sequence). The V gene lost 3 bases and the J gene lost 2 bases, with 8 bases spanning the gap. The chain's CDR3 is CASSQGLTYEQYF. CDR3 nucleotides: TGTGCCAGCAGCCAGGGTTTAACCTACGAGCAGTACTTC.

This chain links TRBV20-1 with TRBJ2-7, with 11 nucleotides matching TRBD1. Germline CDR1 reads DFQATT; CDR2 reads SNEGSKA (reference sequence). Trimming cost V 4 bases and J 4 bases; bases outside gene matches: 6. The CDR3 totals 14 residues. CDR3 bases: TGCAGTGCTAAAGGACAGGGGGCAGTATACGAGCAGTACTTC. Protein product: CSAKGQGAVYEQYF.

V and J are TRBV5-6 and TRBJ2-7, with 7 nucleotides matching TRBD2. CDR1 and CDR2 (germline): SGHDT, YYEEEE. J gave up 7 bases and V 0 bases, and 13 bases lay outside the gene matches. The CDR3 is 16 amino acids. The DNA for the CDR3 is TGTGCCAGCAGCTTGGTCGGGAGGATAAGCCCCGTGGAGCAGTACTTC. Translation: CASSLVGRISPVEQYF.

The chain carries TRBV12-3 or TRBV12-4 and TRBJ2-1, with no clear D. The CDR3 totals 12 residues. V was trimmed by 1 base and J by 7 bases, leaving 5 bases between them. This chain's CDR3 is CASSLGVNEQFF. The CDR3 nucleotides are TGTGCCAGCAGTTTAGGGGTAAATGAGCAGTTCTTC.

The chain has TRBV3-1 and TRBJ2-7, with D hard to call. V dropped 0 bases and J dropped 6 bases, with 3 bases sitting between them. Germline assignment: CDR1 LGHDT and CDR2 YNNKEL (reference sequence). The CDR3 is made up of 11 amino acids. The CDR3 region has the DNA TGTGCCAGCAGCCAAGATGTCGAGCAGTACTTC. The encoded protein is CASSQDVEQYF.

V is TRBV7-9 and J is TRBJ1-6; perhaps TRBD1 as D (6 bases). The V gene lost 7 bases and the J gene lost 5 bases, with 15 bases spanning the gap. Germline V lookup: CDR1 SEHNR, CDR2 FQNEAQ (reference sequence). This CDR3 is 15 amino acids long. The CDR3 spells CASTPLGQNNSPLHF. The DNA of the CDR3 is TGTGCCAGCACCCCGTTGGGACAAAATAATTCACCCCTCCACTTT.

The chain combines TRBV6-5 with TRBJ1-1; maybe TRBD1 (5 bases). Deletions cut 5 bases from V and 3 bases from J, with 13 bases between. CDR1 and CDR2 (germline): MNHEY, SVGAGI. The length of the CDR3 is 14 residues. CDR3 amino acids: CASSEVWDDTEAFF. In DNA, the CDR3 is TGTGCCAGCAGTGAAGTATGGGACGACACTGAAGCTTTCTTT.

The chain couples TRBV12-3 or TRBV12-4 to TRBJ1-1; possibly TRBD1 for D (5 bases). CDR3 length equals 15 residues. Deletions cut 3 bases from V and 0 bases from J, with 11 bases between. The CDR3 DNA follows: TGTGCCAGCAGTTTCGCAGGGATGATGAACACTGAAGCTTTCTTT. It codes for CASSFAGMMNTEAFF.

The chain couples TRBV20-1 to TRBJ2-5; 8 bases are a match to TRBD1. The germline V gene has CDR1 DFQATT and CDR2 SNEGSKA (reference sequence). Trimming at V came to 1 base and at J to 6 bases, leaving 7 bases not matched to a gene. CDR3 length: 14 residues. The CDR3 region is CSARAARGQKTQYF. Written as DNA, the CDR3 is TGCAGTGCTAGAGCTGCCAGGGGGCAAAAGACCCAGTACTTC.